The 17 T cell receptor beta chains reported below all come from one sample, sequenced in a study of CD8 T cells in Susac syndrome (dated by TCRdb to between 2018 and 2020). Receptor libraries were prepared by the immunoSEQ multiplex PCR assay. RNA was extracted using the RNeasy kit, and roughly 0.5 to 1 ug of the RNA was reverse transcribed with random hexamers. TCRdb reran the public reads through fastp at Q25 and MiXCR, keeping productive beta chains. Duplicate CDR3 protein sequences are folded into a single record with the most common DNA and genes. A total of some 300,000 distinct CDR3 sequences appear in this sample, around 85% of them only once. Roughly 0.21% of the sample rests with the top ten. The sequencing input was CD8+ T cells from PBMCs. Receptor source: a human donor with multiple sclerosis.

The sample holds a few counts of this clonotype. This sequence joins TRBV6-1 and TRBJ1-5; D may be TRBD1 (6 bases). V was pared by 5 bases and J by 7 bases, with 18 bases between. In germline, CDR1 is MNHNS, CDR2 SASEGT. The CDR3 loop spans 15 amino acids. CDR3 loop: CASSPLGGAQQPQHF. The CDR3 region has the DNA TGTGCCAGCAGTCCCCTCGGGGGGGCACAACAGCCCCAGCATTTT.

The J gene is TRBJ2-7, the V gene TRBV27, with 9 bases fitting TRBD1. The germline V gene has CDR1 MNHEY and CDR2 SMNVEV (reference sequence). The V segment lost 3 bases and the J segment 3 bases; nucleotides outside the gene matches: 6. This CDR3 comprises 15 residues. The CDR3 region is CASSFPGQGLYEQYF. For the CDR3, the DNA is TGTGCCAGCAGTTTTCCGGGACAGGGCCTCTACGAGCAGTACTTC.

The chain recombines TRBV5-6 with TRBJ1-5; 7 bases map to TRBD1. CDR1 and CDR2 (germline): SGHDT, YYEEEE. The CDR3 runs 19 residues. The ends lost 0 bases at V and 0 bases at J; junction bases unmatched: 12. As DNA, the CDR3 is TGTGCCAGCAGCTTGGCCTTAGAACCAGGGGGTTATAGCAATCAGCCCCAGCATTTT. Translating it yields CASSLALEPGGYSNQPQHF.

This chain links TRBV7-9 with TRBJ1-4; maybe TRBD1 (6 bases). Deletions cut 2 bases from V and 6 bases from J, with 22 bases between. The length of the CDR3 is 18 residues. From germline, CDR1 is SEHNR and CDR2 FQNEAQ (reference sequence). CDR3 nucleotide sequence: TGTGCCAGCAGCTTACCCCCGACAGGCGCTTTGCGGGATGAAAAACTGTTTTTT. It codes for CASSLPPTGALRDEKLFF.

This chain links TRBV7-2 with TRBJ1-5, with D unclear. The CDR3 contains 13 residues. CDR1 SGHTA and CDR2 FQGNSA come from the germline V gene. The V end was cut by 1 base, the J end by 6 bases, with 7 bases between. The CDR3: CASSLVLSQPQHF. The CDR3, as DNA: TGTGCCAGCAGCTTAGTACTCAGTCAGCCCCAGCATTTT.

V gene TRBV5-6 combines with J gene TRBJ2-1; maybe TRBD2 (6 bases). The CDR3 is 16 residues long. Germline assignment: CDR1 SGHDT and CDR2 YYEEEE. Between the trimmed V and J ends, which lost 2 bases and 1 base, there was a span of 13 bases. This CDR3 reads CASSFSSSGSYNEQFF. CDR3 sequence (DNA): TGTGCCAGCAGCTTCTCGTCCAGCGGGTCCTACAATGAGCAGTTCTTC.

The rearrangement uses TRBV6-1 and TRBJ2-6, with TRBD2 matching over 7 bases. Germline V lookup: CDR1 MNHNS, CDR2 SASEGT. This CDR3 region has 19 residues. Germline trimming cut 6 bases from V and 0 bases from J; bases unmatched to any gene: 14. CDR3 DNA: TGTGCCAGCAGCACTGAAGGGACTACCTATCACTCTGGGGCCAACGTCCTGACTTTC. This encodes CASSTEGTTYHSGANVLTF.

The chain recombines TRBV12-3 or TRBV12-4 with TRBJ2-3, with D possibly matching TRBD2 (5 bases). Trimming took 2 bases from V and 2 from J, leaving 17 bases between them. The CDR3 extends over 17 amino acids. CDR3 DNA sequence: TGTGCCAGCAGTTTATTCCTTGGGAGCCCTAACACAGATACGCAGTATTTT. It is translated as CASSLFLGSPNTDTQYF.

This chain joins TRBV11-1 and TRBJ2-6; D is perhaps TRBD1 (6 bases). Germline values: CDR1 SGHAT, CDR2 FQDESV (reference sequence). The V end lost 5 bases, the J end lost 0 bases, and 23 bases lay between the germline ends. The CDR3 spans 20 residues. The CDR3: CASSPTTTGLGISGANVLTF. CDR3 in DNA: TGTGCCAGCAGCCCCACTACCACAGGGTTAGGGATCTCTGGGGCCAACGTCCTGACTTTC.

This rearrangement joins TRBV20-1 to TRBJ2-1; 8 bases agree with TRBD2. Germline CDR1 is DFQATT and CDR2 is SNEGSKA (reference sequence). V gave up 0 bases and J gave up 8 bases; unmatched junction bases: 15. The CDR3 loop spans 17 amino acids. The CDR3 loop reads CSARDLGGDGRGDEQFF. The CDR3 DNA reads as TGCAGTGCTAGAGATCTCGGGGGGGACGGGAGGGGGGATGAGCAGTTCTTC.

The chain couples TRBV27 to TRBJ1-2; a weak D match, TRBD1 (6 bases). Per the germline V gene, CDR1 is MNHEY and CDR2 is SMNVEV (reference sequence). CDR3 length: 16 residues. The V end was cut by 0 bases, the J end by 4 bases, with 15 bases between. The CDR3: CASSLSSAGVGYGYTF. The CDR3 DNA reads as TGTGCCAGCAGTTTATCGTCGGCAGGGGTTGGCTATGGCTACACCTTC.

J is TRBJ2-7 and V is TRBV20-1; 12 bases are a match to TRBD2. Germline V CDR1 and CDR2: DFQATT, SNEGSKA (reference sequence). Trimming removed 1 base from V and 3 bases from J; junction bases left unmatched: 13. The CDR3 has 18 residues. Here the CDR3 reads CSARVSSLAGGTNYEQYF. In nucleotides, the CDR3 is TGCAGTGCTAGAGTTTCTTCACTAGCGGGAGGAACGAACTACGAGCAGTACTTC.

This clonotype has a handful of counts. The V and J genes are TRBV10-3 and TRBJ2-3, with 7 bases lining up with TRBD2. CDR1 and CDR2 (germline): ENHRY, SYGVKD. The CDR3 totals 14 residues. With 0 bases clipped from V and 4 bases from J, the junction kept 1 base outside the gene matches. As DNA, the CDR3 is TGTGCCATCAGTGAGTCTGCGGGAGCAGATACGCAGTATTTT. Its protein is CAISESAGADTQYF.

The chain joins TRBV27 to TRBJ2-1, with 13 bases aligning to TRBD2. The germline CDR1 and CDR2 sequences are MNHEY and SMNVEV (reference sequence). Trimming took 7 bases from V and 5 from J; bases not matched to a gene: 5. The CDR3 spans 15 residues. The CDR3 spells CASTIGTSGNNEQFF. The CDR3 DNA reads as TGTGCCAGCACCATCGGGACTAGCGGGAACAATGAGCAGTTCTTC.

The rearrangement uses TRBV10-3 and TRBJ1-3, with a tentative D call TRBD1 (5 bases). Germline assignment: CDR1 ENHRY and CDR2 SYGVKD. The CDR3 extends over 14 amino acids. V dropped 3 bases and J dropped 3 bases, with 9 bases sitting between them. This chain's CDR3 is CAISDRDGGNTIYF. The DNA of the CDR3 is TGTGCCATCAGTGACCGGGACGGTGGAAACACCATATATTTT.

This clonotype was observed once. The rearrangement joins TRBV30 to TRBJ1-1; D not resolved. Trimming stripped 1 base from V and 5 bases from J, with 5 bases between. Germline CDR1 is GTSNPN and CDR2 is SVGIG (reference sequence). The CDR3 is made up of 11 amino acids. The CDR3 is CAWSESTEAFF. The DNA of the CDR3 is TGTGCCTGGAGTGAGAGTACTGAAGCTTTCTTT.

The chain couples TRBV6-2 or TRBV6-3 to TRBJ2-7, with 9 bases identical to TRBD2. The germline V gene encodes CDR1 MNHEY and CDR2 SVGEGT. J was trimmed by 5 bases and V by 5 bases; bases with no gene match: 7. This CDR3 region has 14 residues. CDR3 protein: CASSPGTSFHEQYF. In DNA, the CDR3 is TGTGCCAGCAGTCCGGGGACTAGCTTCCACGAGCAGTACTTC.